This TCR beta chain was captured in a study of T cells in Graves' hyperthyroidism and ophthalmopathy. From germline, CDR1 is SGHAT and CDR2 FQNNGV. This CDR3 contains 16 residues. V shed 5 bases, J shed 2 bases, and the junction held 9 bases outside the gene matches. Amplification yielded TCR beta CDR3 regions, with RNA transcripts as the source. First-round RT-PCR targeting the TCR CDR3 was performed with the HTBI primer set. TCRdb ran MiXCR on the multiplex PCR reads and lists one entry per CDR3 protein. This table has about 270,000 distinct CDR3 sequences, 25% to 30% appearing once. The rearrangement joins TRBV11-2 to TRBJ2-7, with TRBD1 identical over 10 bases. Material for sequencing was blood. This clonotype was sampled from a man aged 40-50 years with Graves' hyperthyroidism that later progressed to Graves' ophthalmopathy. CDR3 nucleotide sequence: TGTGCCAGCAGCATTCCGGGACAGGGGCGAGCCTACGAGCAGTACTTC. Its translation is CASSIPGQGRAYEQYF.